The 25 T cell receptor beta chains in this list originate from one sample, sequenced in a study of T cells in localized non-small cell lung cancer. The data were produced by immunoSEQ multiplex PCR, yet TCRdb's version contains in-frame clones alone and is incomplete. The profile shows roughly 15,000 clones, 89% of them singletons. The sample here was peripheral blood, taken before any cancer treatment. The source of these receptors is a female donor aged 60 or older with stage III squamous cell lung carcinoma.

The V call is TRBV7-8, the J call TRBJ1-4; 10 nucleotides match TRBD1. Germline values: CDR1 SGHVS, CDR2 FQNEAQ. The CDR3 spans 15 residues. The ends lost 1 base at V and 7 bases at J; junction bases unmatched: 3. DNA of the CDR3: TGTGCCAGCAGCTTAGTCCGGACAGGGGGTGAAAAACTGTTTTTT. Translating it yields CASSLVRTGGEKLFF.

This rearrangement joins TRBV27 to TRBJ2-3; D gene unclear. The CDR3 spans 13 residues. The V and J ends lost 2 bases and 2 bases respectively, with 5 bases between them. Germline values: CDR1 MNHEY, CDR2 SMNVEV (reference sequence). For the CDR3, the DNA is TGTGCCAGCAGTTTAGGTTACACAGATACGCAGTATTTT. Encoded protein: CASSLGYTDTQYF.

This clone was seen once. The V gene is TRBV6-6, the J gene TRBJ2-7, with a possible D match to TRBD2 (6 bases). V was cut by 2 bases and J by 4 bases, with 18 bases left in between. CDR3 length: 16 amino acids. Germline V lookup: CDR1 MNHNY, CDR2 SVGAGI (reference sequence). The CDR3 spells CASSYPGRAGGYEQYF. In DNA form, the CDR3 reads TGTGCCAGCAGTTACCCTGGACGGGCCGGGGGATACGAGCAGTACTTC.

The chain carries TRBV27 and TRBJ2-1; a possible D gene is TRBD1 (5 bases). Per germline, CDR1 MNHEY and CDR2 SMNVEV (reference sequence). The V gene lost 5 bases and the J gene lost 6 bases, with 14 bases spanning the gap. This CDR3 is 14 amino acids long. The CDR3 sequence: CASSPQDSGNEQFF. CDR3 DNA sequence: TGTGCCAGCAGTCCCCAAGACAGTGGCAATGAGCAGTTCTTC.

The V call is TRBV5-1, the J call TRBJ1-4; a possible D gene is TRBD1 (5 bases). The germline V gene has CDR1 SGHRS and CDR2 YFSETQ. The CDR3 covers 14 residues. V was cut by 5 bases and J by 3 bases, with 11 bases left in between. CDR3 protein: CASSTGGPNEKLFF. The CDR3 nucleotides read TGCGCCAGCAGTACTGGGGGTCCTAATGAAAAACTGTTTTTT.

The V and J genes are TRBV6-6 and TRBJ1-1; 9 nucleotides match TRBD1. The germline V gene encodes CDR1 MNHNY and CDR2 SVGAGI (reference sequence). V was pared by 6 bases and J by 6 bases, with 11 bases of the junction left unmatched. The CDR3 spans 15 residues. CDR3 in DNA: TGTGCCAGCAGCCCCGGGACAGGGAAATTTGCTGAAGCTTTCTTT. The encoded protein is CASSPGTGKFAEAFF.

The rearrangement uses TRBV11-2 and TRBJ2-2; 7 bases match TRBD1. The CDR3 length is 15 residues. With V trimmed by 5 bases and J by 4 bases, 7 bases remained unmatched. CDR1 and CDR2 from the germline V gene are SGHAT and FQNNGV. Written as DNA, the CDR3 is TGTGCCAGCAGCCCAATGGGACAGTCCACCGGGGAGCTGTTTTTT. Translation: CASSPMGQSTGELFF.

The V and J genes are TRBV18 and TRBJ1-2, with 7 bases that match TRBD1. Germline CDR1 and CDR2: KGHSH and LQKENI. J was trimmed by 5 bases and V by 4 bases; bases with no gene match: 7. The CDR3 extends over 14 amino acids. CDR3 nucleotide sequence: TGTGCCAGCTCACTGGCGACAGGGTATTATGGCTACACCTTC. Translation: CASSLATGYYGYTF.

The gene calls are TRBV5-8 and TRBJ2-1; D is uncertain. CDR3 length: 15 residues. V was cut by 4 bases and J by 0 bases, with 11 bases left in between. Germline V gives CDR1 SGHTS, CDR2 YDEGEE. The CDR3, as DNA: TGTGCCAGCAGCCTGGGTCTGGGCTCCTACAATGAGCAGTTCTTC. Its translation is CASSLGLGSYNEQFF. The whole variable domain, filled in from reference TRBV5-8 and TRBJ2-1, reads EAGVTQSPTHLIKTRGQQATLRCSPISGHTSVYWYQQALGLGLQFLLWYDEGEERNRGNFPPRFSGRQFPNYSSELNVNALELEDSALYLCASSLGLGSYNEQFFGPGTRLTVL.

Only one count was recorded for this clone. The chain recombines TRBV4-1 with TRBJ2-5; possibly TRBD1 or TRBD2 for D (6 bases each). The V gene lost 0 bases and the J gene lost 2 bases, with 19 bases spanning the gap. Germline V gene sequence: CDR1 MGHRA, CDR2 YSYEKL. The CDR3 is made up of 18 amino acids. Here the CDR3 reads CASSQERLGGHLQETQYF. DNA for the CDR3: TGCGCCAGCAGCCAAGAACGTTTAGGGGGGCACCTGCAAGAGACCCAGTACTTC.

This chain connects TRBV19 to TRBJ1-2; D uncertain. The germline CDR1 and CDR2 sequences are LNHDA and SQIVND (reference sequence). V was cut by 5 bases and J by 8 bases, with 27 bases left in between. The CDR3 has 17 amino acids. For the CDR3, the DNA is TGTGCCAGTAGTCCGGACGATTACGGCCCCTCAGCGGCGGGCTACACCTTC. Protein sequence: CASSPDDYGPSAAGYTF.

This chain joins TRBV10-2 and TRBJ2-7; no clear D gene. This CDR3 spans 13 amino acids. Germline V gene sequence: CDR1 WSHSY, CDR2 SAAADI. Trimming cost V 11 bases and J 7 bases, with 21 bases left between them. CDR3 nucleotides: TGCGCCTGCTCTGCGGAGCCCCCTTGGGAGCAGTACTTC. The encoded protein is CACSAEPPWEQYF.

V gene TRBV5-4 combines with J gene TRBJ2-1; no definite D call. V was shortened by 0 bases and J by 6 bases, with 4 bases between the two germline ends. The V gene's germline CDR1 is SGHNT and CDR2 YYREEE (reference sequence). This CDR3 is built from 12 residues. CDR3 loop: CASSLEPNEQFF. In DNA, the CDR3 is TGTGCCAGCAGCTTGGAACCCAATGAGCAGTTCTTC.

The chain employs TRBV6-1 and TRBJ2-2; 10 nucleotides line up with TRBD2. The CDR3 is 15 amino acids. V lost 8 bases and J lost 1; bases outside the gene matches: 4. The germline CDR1 and CDR2 sequences are MNHNS and SASEGT. CDR3 region: CASYRTSGNTGELFF. CDR3 sequence (DNA): TGTGCCAGCTACAGGACTAGCGGGAACACCGGGGAGCTGTTTTTT.

This clone was picked up one time. V gene TRBV6-6 combines with J gene TRBJ2-7; the D gene is possibly TRBD1 (5 bases). The CDR3 length is 12 residues. The V and J ends lost 7 bases and 1 base respectively, with 8 bases between them. Germline V gene data show CDR1 as MNHNY and CDR2 as SVGAGI (reference sequence). For the CDR3, the DNA is TGTGCCAGCACTCAGGGTTCCTACGAGCAGTACTTC. Translation: CASTQGSYEQYF.

The chain carries TRBV28 and TRBJ2-7, with D unclear. The CDR3 totals 14 residues. The germline CDR1 and CDR2 sequences are MDHEN and SYDVKM. V was pared by 4 bases and J by 0 bases, with 10 bases between. CDR3 in amino acids: CASSSTLTSYEQYF. As DNA, the CDR3 is TGTGCCAGCAGTTCCACCCTTACCTCCTACGAGCAGTACTTC.

The V gene is TRBV28, the J gene TRBJ2-7; TRBD1 is a possible D gene (5 bases). With 5 bases removed from V and 9 bases from J, the gap between germline ends came to 23 bases. This CDR3 is 15 amino acids long. Per the germline V gene, CDR1 is MDHEN and CDR2 is SYDVKM. The CDR3 region is CASSLDGQGSWGQYF. In DNA form, the CDR3 reads TGTGCCAGCAGTCTTGACGGCCAGGGAAGTTGGGGGCAGTACTTC.

V gene TRBV19 combines with J gene TRBJ2-1; TRBD2 matches at 11 bases. V shed 5 bases, J shed 5 bases, and the junction held 11 bases outside the gene matches. The CDR3 is made up of 17 amino acids. Germline values: CDR1 LNHDA, CDR2 SQIVND (reference sequence). The CDR3 sequence: CASSVYTGTSGNNEQFF. CDR3 nucleotide sequence: TGTGCCAGTAGTGTGTACACCGGGACTAGCGGAAACAATGAGCAGTTCTTC.

V and J are TRBV30 and TRBJ2-3; 7 nucleotides agree with TRBD2. The ends lost 5 bases at V and 6 bases at J; junction bases unmatched: 8. CDR1 is GTSNPN, CDR2 SVGIG, per germline (reference sequence). CDR3 size: 13 residues. Here the CDR3 reads CAWGEGRGDTQYF. The CDR3 nucleotides are TGTGCCTGGGGGGAGGGCAGAGGGGATACGCAGTATTTT.

CDR3 coding DNA: TGTGCCAGCAGTCTTTGGGAGCACTATGGCTACACCTTC. Its protein is CASSLWEHYGYTF. This chain joins TRBV6-1 and TRBJ1-2; D is unresolved. Germline assignment: CDR1 MNHNS and CDR2 SASEGT. The CDR3 extends over 13 amino acids. V was pared by 5 bases and J by 3 bases, with 10 bases between.

The genes are TRBV5-8 and TRBJ2-7, with TRBD2 identical over 7 bases. V gave up 3 bases and J gave up 6 bases; unmatched junction bases: 15. Looked up from germline, CDR1 is SGHTS and CDR2 is YDEGEE. The CDR3 is made up of 16 amino acids. In DNA form, the CDR3 reads TGTGCCAGCAGCTCGAGGCTAGCGGTCCTTGGTGGCGAGCAGTACTTC. It codes for CASSSRLAVLGGEQYF. Full variable domain (outside the CDR3, taken from reference TRBV5-8 and TRBJ2-7): EAGVTQSPTHLIKTRGQQATLRCSPISGHTSVYWYQQALGLGLQFLLWYDEGEERNRGNFPPRFSGRQFPNYSSELNVNALELEDSALYLCASSSRLAVLGGEQYFGPGTRLTVT.

The chain uses TRBV5-6 and TRBJ1-1; no clear D gene. The CDR3 has 14 residues. CDR1 and CDR2 (germline): SGHDT, YYEEEE. The V gene lost 0 bases and the J gene lost 2 bases, with 8 bases spanning the gap. The CDR3 is CASSLGPVNTEAFF. CDR3 bases: TGTGCCAGCAGCTTGGGGCCAGTCAACACTGAAGCTTTCTTT. Full variable domain (missing parts from reference TRBV5-6 and TRBJ1-1): DAGVTQSPTHLIKTRGQQVTLRCSPKSGHDTVSWYQQALGQGPQFIFQYYEEEERQRGNFPDRFSGHQFPNYSSELNVNALLLGDSALYLCASSLGPVNTEAFFGQGTRLTVV.

V is TRBV6-5 and J is TRBJ2-7, with D hard to call. Trimming shortened V by 0 bases and J by 6 bases, and 12 bases separated the two germline ends. The CDR3 totals 14 residues. Per germline, CDR1 MNHEY and CDR2 SVGAGI. CDR3 DNA sequence: TGTGCCAGCAGTTACTCAAGAGGTTTGGGCGAGCAGTACTTC. Translated: CASSYSRGLGEQYF.

The chain employs TRBV7-6 and TRBJ1-4, with D possibly being TRBD1 (6 bases). This CDR3 comprises 16 residues. Germline V gives CDR1 SGHVS, CDR2 FNYEAQ. V lost 6 bases and J lost 0, with 14 bases in between. CDR3 DNA sequence: TGTGCCAGCAGTCTACACAGGGTCGCAACTAATGAAAAACTGTTTTTT. Translated: CASSLHRVATNEKLFF.

The V and J genes are TRBV27 and TRBJ1-3; maybe TRBD1 (6 bases). V lost 9 bases, J lost 0 bases, and 12 bases lay in between. The CDR3 has 14 amino acids. CDR1 and CDR2 (germline): MNHEY, SMNVEV (reference sequence). CDR3: CASGQLGSGNTIYF. CDR3 nucleotides: TGTGCCAGTGGACAGTTAGGCTCTGGAAACACCATATATTTT.